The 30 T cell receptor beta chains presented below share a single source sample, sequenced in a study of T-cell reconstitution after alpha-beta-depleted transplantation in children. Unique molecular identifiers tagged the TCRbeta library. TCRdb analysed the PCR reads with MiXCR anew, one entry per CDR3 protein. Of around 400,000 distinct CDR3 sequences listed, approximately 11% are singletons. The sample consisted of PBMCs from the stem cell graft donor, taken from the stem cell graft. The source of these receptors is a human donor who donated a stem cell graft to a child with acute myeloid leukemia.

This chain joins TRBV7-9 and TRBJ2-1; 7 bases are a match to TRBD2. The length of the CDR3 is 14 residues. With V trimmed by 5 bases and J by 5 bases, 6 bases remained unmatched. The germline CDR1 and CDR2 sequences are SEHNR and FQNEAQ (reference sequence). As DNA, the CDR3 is TGTGCCAGCAGCCCGTTTGGACTAGACAATGAGCAGTTCTTC. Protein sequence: CASSPFGLDNEQFF.

The CDR3 spells CSARAGAGETQYF. The CDR3, as DNA: TGCAGTGCTAGAGCGGGGGCGGGAGAGACCCAGTACTTC. This chain uses TRBV20-1 with TRBJ2-5; perhaps D is TRBD1 or TRBD2 (6 bases each). This CDR3 is built from 13 residues. V shed 1 base and J shed 4 bases, with 10 bases lying between them. The germline V gene has CDR1 DFQATT and CDR2 SNEGSKA (reference sequence).

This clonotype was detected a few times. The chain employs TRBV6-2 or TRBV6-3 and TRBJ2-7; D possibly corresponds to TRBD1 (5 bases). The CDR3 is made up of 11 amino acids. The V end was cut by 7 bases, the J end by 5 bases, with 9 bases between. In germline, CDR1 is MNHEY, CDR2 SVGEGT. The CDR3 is CASNTQDEQYF. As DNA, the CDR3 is TGTGCCAGCAATACACAGGACGAGCAGTACTTC.

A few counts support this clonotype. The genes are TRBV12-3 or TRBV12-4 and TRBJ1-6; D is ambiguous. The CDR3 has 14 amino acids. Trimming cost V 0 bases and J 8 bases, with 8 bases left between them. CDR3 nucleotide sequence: TGTGCCAGCAGTTTAGCGGGCCGCTATTCACCCCTCCACTTT. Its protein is CASSLAGRYSPLHF.

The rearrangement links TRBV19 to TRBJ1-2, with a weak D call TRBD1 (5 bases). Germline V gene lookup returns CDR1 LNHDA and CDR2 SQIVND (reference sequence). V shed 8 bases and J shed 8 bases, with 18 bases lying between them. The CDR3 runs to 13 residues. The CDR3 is CASQRGGAEGYTF. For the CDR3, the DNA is TGTGCCAGTCAAAGGGGAGGGGCTGAGGGCTACACCTTC.

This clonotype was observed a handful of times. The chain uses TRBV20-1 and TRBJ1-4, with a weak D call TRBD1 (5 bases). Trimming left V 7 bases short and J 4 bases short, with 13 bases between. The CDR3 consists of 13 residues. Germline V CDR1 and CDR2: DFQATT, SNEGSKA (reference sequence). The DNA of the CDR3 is TGCAGTGTAGGGGCAGGTATTAATGAAAAACTGTTTTTT. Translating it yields CSVGAGINEKLFF.

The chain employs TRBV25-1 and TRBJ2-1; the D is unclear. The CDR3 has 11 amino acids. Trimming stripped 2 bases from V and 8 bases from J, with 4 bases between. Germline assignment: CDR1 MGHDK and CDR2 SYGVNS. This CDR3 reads CASSEGYEQFF. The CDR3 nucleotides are TGTGCCAGCAGTGAAGGCTATGAGCAGTTCTTC.

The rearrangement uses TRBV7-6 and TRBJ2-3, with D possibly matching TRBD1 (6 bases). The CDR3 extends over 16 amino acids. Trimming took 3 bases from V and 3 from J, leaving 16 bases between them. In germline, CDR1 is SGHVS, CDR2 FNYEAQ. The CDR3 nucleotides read TGTGCCAGCAGCTTCGTACAGGGTCACGGGACAGATACGCAGTATTTT. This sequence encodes CASSFVQGHGTDTQYF. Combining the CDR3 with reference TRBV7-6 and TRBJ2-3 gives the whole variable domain GAGVSQSPRYKVTKRGQDVALRCDPISGHVSLYWYRQALGQGPEFLTYFNYEAQQDKSGLPNDRFSAERPEGSISTLTIQRTEQRDSAMYRCASSFVQGHGTDTQYFGPGTRLTVL.

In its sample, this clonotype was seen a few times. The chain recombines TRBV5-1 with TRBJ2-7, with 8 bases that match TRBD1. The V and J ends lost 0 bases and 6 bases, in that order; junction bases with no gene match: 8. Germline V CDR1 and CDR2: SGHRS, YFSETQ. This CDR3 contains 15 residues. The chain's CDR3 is CASSLGSTGDAEQYF. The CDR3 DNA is TGCGCCAGCAGCTTGGGTTCGACAGGGGATGCCGAGCAGTACTTC.

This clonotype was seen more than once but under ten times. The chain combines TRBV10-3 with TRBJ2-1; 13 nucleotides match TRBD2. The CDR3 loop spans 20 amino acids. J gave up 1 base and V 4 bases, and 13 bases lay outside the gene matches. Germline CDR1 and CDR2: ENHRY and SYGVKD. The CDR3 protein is CAISALGLAGAQRSYNEQFF. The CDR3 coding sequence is TGTGCCATCAGTGCCCTTGGACTAGCGGGGGCCCAAAGGTCCTACAATGAGCAGTTCTTC.

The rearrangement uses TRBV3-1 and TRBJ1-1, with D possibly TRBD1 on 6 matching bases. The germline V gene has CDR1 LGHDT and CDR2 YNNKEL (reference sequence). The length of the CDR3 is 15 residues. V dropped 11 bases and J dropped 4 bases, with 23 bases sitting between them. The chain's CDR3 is CACTQGGLRATEAFF. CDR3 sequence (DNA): TGTGCCTGCACCCAAGGGGGGCTCAGGGCCACTGAAGCTTTCTTT.

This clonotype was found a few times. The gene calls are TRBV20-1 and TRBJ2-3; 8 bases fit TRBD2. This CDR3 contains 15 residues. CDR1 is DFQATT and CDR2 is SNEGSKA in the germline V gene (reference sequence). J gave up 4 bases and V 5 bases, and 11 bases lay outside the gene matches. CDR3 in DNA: TGCAGTGCTGCGGGGGCGGGAGGATATTCAGATACGCAGTATTTT. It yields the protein CSAAGAGGYSDTQYF.

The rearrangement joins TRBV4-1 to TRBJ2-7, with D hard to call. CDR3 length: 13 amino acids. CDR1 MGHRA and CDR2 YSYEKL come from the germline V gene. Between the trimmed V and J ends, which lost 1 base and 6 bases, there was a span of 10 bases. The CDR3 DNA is TGCGCCAGCAGCCAAGGTGACTCCCTCGAGCAGTACTTC. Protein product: CASSQGDSLEQYF.

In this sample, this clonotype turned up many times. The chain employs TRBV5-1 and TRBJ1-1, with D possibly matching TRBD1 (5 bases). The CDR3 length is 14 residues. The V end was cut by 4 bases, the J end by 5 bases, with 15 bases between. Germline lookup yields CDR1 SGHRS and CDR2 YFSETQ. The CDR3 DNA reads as TGCGCCAGCAGCCCCGAGGTCACAGGTACTGAAGCTTTCTTT. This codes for CASSPEVTGTEAFF.

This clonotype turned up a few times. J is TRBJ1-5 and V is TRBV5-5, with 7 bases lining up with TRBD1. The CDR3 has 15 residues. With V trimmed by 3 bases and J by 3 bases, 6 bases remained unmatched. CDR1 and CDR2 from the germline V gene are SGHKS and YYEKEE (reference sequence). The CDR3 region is CASSWGDSINQPQHF. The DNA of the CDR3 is TGTGCCAGCAGCTGGGGGGACAGCATCAATCAGCCCCAGCATTTT.

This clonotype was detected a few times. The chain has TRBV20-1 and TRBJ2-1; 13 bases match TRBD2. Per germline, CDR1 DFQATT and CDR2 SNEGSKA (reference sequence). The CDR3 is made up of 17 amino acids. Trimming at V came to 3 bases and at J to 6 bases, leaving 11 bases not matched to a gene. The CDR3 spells CSASTLELAGGLNEQFF. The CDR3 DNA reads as TGCAGTGCTAGCACCCTCGAACTAGCGGGAGGGCTCAATGAGCAGTTCTTC.

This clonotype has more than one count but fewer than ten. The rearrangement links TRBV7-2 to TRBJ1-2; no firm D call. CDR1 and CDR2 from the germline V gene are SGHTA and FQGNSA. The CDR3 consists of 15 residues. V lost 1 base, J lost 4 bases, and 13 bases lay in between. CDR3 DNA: TGTGCCAGCAGCTTAGGCCCGGCGAGCCTCTATGGCTACACCTTC. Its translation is CASSLGPASLYGYTF.

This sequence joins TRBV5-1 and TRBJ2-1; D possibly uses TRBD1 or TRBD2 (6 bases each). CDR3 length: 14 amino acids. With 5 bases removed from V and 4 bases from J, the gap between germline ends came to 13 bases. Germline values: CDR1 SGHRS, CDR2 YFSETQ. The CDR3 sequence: CASRLGGSYNEQFF. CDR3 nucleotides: TGCGCCAGCAGACTGGGGGGCTCATACAATGAGCAGTTCTTC.

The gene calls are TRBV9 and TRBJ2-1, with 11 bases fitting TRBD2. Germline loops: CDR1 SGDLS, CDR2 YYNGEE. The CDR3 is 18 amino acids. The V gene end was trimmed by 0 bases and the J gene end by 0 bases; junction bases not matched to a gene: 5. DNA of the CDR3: TGTGCCAGCAGCGTAGCTAGTAGCGGGGGGGCCTCCTACAATGAGCAGTTCTTC. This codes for CASSVASSGGASYNEQFF.

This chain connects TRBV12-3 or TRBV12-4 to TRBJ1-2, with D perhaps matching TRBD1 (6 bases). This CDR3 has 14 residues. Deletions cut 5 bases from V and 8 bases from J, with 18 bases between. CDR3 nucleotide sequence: TGTGCCAGCAGTGAAGGACAGTGCTTTGGCGGCTACACCTTC. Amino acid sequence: CASSEGQCFGGYTF.

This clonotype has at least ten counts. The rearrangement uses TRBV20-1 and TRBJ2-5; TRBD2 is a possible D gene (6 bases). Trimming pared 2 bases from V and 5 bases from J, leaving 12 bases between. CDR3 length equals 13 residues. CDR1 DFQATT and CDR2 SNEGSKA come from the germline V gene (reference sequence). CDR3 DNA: TGCAGTGCTAGAAGGCGGGAAGCGGAGACCCAGTACTTC. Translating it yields CSARRREAETQYF.

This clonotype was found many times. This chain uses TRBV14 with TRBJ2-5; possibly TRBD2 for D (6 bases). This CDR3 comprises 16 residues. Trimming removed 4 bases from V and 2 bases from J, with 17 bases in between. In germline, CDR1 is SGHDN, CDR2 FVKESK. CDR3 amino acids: CASSPTGTFLQETQYF. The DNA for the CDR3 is TGTGCCAGCAGCCCGACCGGGACTTTCCTTCAAGAGACCCAGTACTTC.

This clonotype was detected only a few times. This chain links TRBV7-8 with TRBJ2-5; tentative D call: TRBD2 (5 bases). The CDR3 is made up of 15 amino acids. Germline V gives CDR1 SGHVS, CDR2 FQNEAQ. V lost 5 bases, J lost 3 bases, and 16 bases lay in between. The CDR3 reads CASSQVRGTKETQYF. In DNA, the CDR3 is TGTGCCAGCAGCCAAGTCCGGGGTACCAAAGAGACCCAGTACTTC.

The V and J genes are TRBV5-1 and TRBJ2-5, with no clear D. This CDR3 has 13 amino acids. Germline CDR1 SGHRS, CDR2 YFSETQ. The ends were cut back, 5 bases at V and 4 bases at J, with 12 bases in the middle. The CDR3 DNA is TGCGCCAGCAGTTTAGAGGACCTAGAGACCCAGTACTTC. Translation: CASSLEDLETQYF.

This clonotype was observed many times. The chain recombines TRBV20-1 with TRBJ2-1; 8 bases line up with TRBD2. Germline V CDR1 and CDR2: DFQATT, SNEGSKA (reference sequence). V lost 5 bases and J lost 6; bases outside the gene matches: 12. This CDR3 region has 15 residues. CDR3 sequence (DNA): TGCAGTGCTCCACCTCGGGAGGGCGAGGTCAATGAGCAGTTCTTC. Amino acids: CSAPPREGEVNEQFF.

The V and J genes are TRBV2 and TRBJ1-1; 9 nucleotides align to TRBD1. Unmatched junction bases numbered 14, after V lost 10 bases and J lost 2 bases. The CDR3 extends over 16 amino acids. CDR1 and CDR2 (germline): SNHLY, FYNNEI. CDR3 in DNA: TGTGCCAAAGAGATAGGCACAGGGGGCGAAAACACTGAAGCTTTCTTT. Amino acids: CAKEIGTGGENTEAFF. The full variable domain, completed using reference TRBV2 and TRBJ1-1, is EPEVTQTPSHQVTQMGQEVILRCVPISNHLYFYWYRQILGQKVEFLVSFYNNEISEKSEIFDDQFSVERPDGSNFTLKIRSTKLEDSAMYFCAKEIGTGGENTEAFFGQGTRLTVV.

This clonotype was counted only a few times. The DNA for the CDR3 is TGTGCCAGCAGCCCCTCTGTCGCGGGGGACGGCTACACCTTC. This gives the protein CASSPSVAGDGYTF. The genes are TRBV7-2 and TRBJ1-2, with D possibly matching TRBD1 (5 bases). Germline lookup yields CDR1 SGHTA and CDR2 FQGNSA. The V and J ends lost 5 bases and 8 bases respectively, with 18 bases between them. The CDR3 runs to 14 residues. The variable domain in full, with the rest retrieved from reference TRBV7-2 and TRBJ1-2, is GAGVSQSPSNKVTEKGKDVELRCDPISGHTALYWYRQSLGQGLEFLIYFQGNSAPDKSGLPSDRFSAERTGGSVSTLTIQRTQQEDSAVYLCASSPSVAGDGYTFGSGTRLTVV.

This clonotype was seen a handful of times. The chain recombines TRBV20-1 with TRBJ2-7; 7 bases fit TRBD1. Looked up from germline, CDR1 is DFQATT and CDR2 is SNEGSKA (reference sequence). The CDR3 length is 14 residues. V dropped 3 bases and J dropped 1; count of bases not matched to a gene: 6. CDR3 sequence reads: CSASLRGQSYEQYF. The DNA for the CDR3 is TGCAGTGCTAGCCTTAGGGGACAGTCCTACGAGCAGTACTTC.

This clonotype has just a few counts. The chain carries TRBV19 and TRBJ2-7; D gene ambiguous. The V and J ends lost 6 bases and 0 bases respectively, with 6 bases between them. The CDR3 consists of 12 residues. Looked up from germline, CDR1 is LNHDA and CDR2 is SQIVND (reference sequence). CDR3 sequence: CASSGFSYEQYF. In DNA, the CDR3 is TGTGCCAGTAGCGGATTCTCCTACGAGCAGTACTTC. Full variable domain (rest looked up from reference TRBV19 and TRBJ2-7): DGGITQSPKYLFRKEGQNVTLSCEQNLNHDAMYWYRQDPGQGLRLIYYSQIVNDFQKGDIAEGYSVSREKKESFPLTVTSAQKNPTAFYLCASSGFSYEQYFGPGTRLTVT.

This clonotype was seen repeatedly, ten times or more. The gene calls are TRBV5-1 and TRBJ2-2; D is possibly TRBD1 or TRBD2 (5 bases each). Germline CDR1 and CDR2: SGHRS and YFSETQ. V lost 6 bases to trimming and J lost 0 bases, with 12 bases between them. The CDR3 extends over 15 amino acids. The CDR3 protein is CASTPGRTNTGELFF. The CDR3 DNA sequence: TGCGCCAGCACCCCGGGACGGACGAACACCGGGGAGCTGTTTTTT.